This T cell receptor (beta chain) stems from a study of OX40 agonist ivuxolimab in advanced cancers. Here immunoSEQ multiplex PCR was the method, and the copy in TCRdb shows in-frame clones only, minus some. The sample has under 95,000 clones, 91% seen once. Whole-study findings and limits: Compared with CD4+, CD8+ T cells on average had more expanded clones.

Details on this clone: Antigen unknown.

This CDR3 is built from 12 residues. V lost 1 base, J lost 11 bases, and 9 bases lay in between. In germline, CDR1 is SEHNR, CDR2 FQNEAQ (reference sequence). The chain couples TRBV7-9 to TRBJ2-1; D gene ambiguous. The receptor comes from an adult with an advanced solid tumor such as melanoma, head and neck, liver or kidney cancer. The input for sequencing was CD4+ or CD8+ T cells sorted from blood, taken in a trial of the OX40 agonist ivuxolimab. The CDR3 DNA sequence: TGTGCCAGCAGCTTAGTAGGGCCGCAGCAGTTCTTC. Its translation is CASSLVGPQQFF.